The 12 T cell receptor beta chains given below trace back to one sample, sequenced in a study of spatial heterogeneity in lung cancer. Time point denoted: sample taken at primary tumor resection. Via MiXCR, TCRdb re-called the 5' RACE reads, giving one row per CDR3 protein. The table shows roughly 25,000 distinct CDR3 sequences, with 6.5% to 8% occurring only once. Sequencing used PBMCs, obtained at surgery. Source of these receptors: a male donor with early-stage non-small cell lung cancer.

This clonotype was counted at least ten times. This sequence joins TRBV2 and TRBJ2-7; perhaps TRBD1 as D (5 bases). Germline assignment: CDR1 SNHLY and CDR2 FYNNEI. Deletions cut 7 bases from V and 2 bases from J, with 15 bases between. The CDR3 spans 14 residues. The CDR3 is CASIGPRAPYEQYF. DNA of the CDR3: TGTGCCAGCATTGGTCCCAGGGCGCCCTACGAGCAGTACTTC.

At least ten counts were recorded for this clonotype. The CDR3 here is CASSSVLNYGYTF. The CDR3 DNA follows: TGTGCCAGCAGCTCCGTGCTCAACTATGGCTACACCTTC. This chain links TRBV5-5 with TRBJ1-2; no firm D call. The CDR3 extends over 13 amino acids. Germline CDR1 reads SGHKS; CDR2 reads YYEKEE (reference sequence). V lost 3 bases, J lost 2 bases, and 8 bases lay in between.

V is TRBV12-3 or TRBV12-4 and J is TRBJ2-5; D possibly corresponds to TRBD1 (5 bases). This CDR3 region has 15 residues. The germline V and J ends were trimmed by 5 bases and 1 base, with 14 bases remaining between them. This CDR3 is CASSPEGEIQETQYF. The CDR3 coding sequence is TGTGCCAGCAGTCCCGAAGGGGAAATCCAAGAGACCCAGTACTTC.

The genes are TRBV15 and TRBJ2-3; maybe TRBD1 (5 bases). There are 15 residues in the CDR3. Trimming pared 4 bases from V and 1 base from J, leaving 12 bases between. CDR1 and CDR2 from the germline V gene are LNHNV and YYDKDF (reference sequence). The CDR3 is CATSTPGYRTDTQYF. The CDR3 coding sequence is TGTGCCACCAGCACCCCAGGGTACCGCACAGATACGCAGTATTTT. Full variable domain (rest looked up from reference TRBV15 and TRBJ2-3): DAMVIQNPRYQVTQFGKPVTLSCSQTLNHNVMYWYQQKSSQAPKLLFHYYDKDFNNEADTPDNFQSRRPNTSFCFLDIRSPGLGDTAMYLCATSTPGYRTDTQYFGPGTRLTVL.

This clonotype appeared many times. The CDR3 region has the DNA TGCAGTGAGTTTGACGCAGATACGCAGTATTTT. It is translated as CSEFDADTQYF. The chain recombines TRBV20-1 with TRBJ2-3; D unclear. The CDR3 has 11 residues. Germline V lookup: CDR1 DFQATT, CDR2 SNEGSKA (reference sequence). Trimming pared 7 bases from V and 4 bases from J, leaving 9 bases between.

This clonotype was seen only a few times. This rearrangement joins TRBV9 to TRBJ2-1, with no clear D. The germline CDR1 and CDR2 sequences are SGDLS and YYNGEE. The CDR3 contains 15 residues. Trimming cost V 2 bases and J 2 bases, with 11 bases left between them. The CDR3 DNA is TGTGCCAGCAGCGTCGCAACGGTCCCCTACAATGAGCAGTTCTTC. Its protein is CASSVATVPYNEQFF.

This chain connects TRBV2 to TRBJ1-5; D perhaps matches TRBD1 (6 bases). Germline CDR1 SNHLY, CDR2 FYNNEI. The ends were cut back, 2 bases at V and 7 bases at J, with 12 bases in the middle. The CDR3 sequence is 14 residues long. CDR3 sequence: CASSELEGGQPQHF. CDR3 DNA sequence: TGTGCCAGCAGTGAATTGGAGGGGGGACAGCCCCAGCATTTT.

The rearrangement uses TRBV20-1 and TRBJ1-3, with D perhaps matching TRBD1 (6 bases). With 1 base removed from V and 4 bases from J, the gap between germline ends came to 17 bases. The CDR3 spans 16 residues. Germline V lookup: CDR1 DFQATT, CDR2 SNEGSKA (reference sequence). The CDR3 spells CSARAGQWPGGNTIYF. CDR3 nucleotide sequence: TGCAGTGCTAGAGCCGGACAGTGGCCGGGAGGAAACACCATATATTTT.

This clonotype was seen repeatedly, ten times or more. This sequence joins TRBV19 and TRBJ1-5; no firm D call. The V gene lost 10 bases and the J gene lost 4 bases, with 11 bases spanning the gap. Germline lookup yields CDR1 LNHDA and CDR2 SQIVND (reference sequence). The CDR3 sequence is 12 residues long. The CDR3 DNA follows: TGTGCCACAGGTTACCCAAATCAGCCCCAGCATTTT. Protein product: CATGYPNQPQHF.

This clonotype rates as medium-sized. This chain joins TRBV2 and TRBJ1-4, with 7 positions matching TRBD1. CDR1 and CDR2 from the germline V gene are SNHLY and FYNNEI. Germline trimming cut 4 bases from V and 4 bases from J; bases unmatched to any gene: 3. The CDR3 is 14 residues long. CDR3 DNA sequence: TGTGCCAGCAGTGGACAGGGCATTAATGAAAAACTGTTTTTT. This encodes CASSGQGINEKLFF.

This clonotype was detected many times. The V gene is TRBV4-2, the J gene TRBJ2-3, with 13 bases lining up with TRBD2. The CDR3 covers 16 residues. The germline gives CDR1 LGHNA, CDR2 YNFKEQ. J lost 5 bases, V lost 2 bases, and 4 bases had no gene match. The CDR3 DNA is TGTGCCAGCAGCCAATCCGGACTAGCGGGGGTAGATACGCAGTATTTT. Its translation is CASSQSGLAGVDTQYF.

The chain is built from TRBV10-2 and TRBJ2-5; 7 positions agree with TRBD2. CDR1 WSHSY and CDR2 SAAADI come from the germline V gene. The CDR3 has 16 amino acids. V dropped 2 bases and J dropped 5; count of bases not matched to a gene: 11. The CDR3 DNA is TGCGCCAGCAGTGAGCCGGGACCGAGGGGAGGGGAGACCCAGTACTTC. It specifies CASSEPGPRGGETQYF.